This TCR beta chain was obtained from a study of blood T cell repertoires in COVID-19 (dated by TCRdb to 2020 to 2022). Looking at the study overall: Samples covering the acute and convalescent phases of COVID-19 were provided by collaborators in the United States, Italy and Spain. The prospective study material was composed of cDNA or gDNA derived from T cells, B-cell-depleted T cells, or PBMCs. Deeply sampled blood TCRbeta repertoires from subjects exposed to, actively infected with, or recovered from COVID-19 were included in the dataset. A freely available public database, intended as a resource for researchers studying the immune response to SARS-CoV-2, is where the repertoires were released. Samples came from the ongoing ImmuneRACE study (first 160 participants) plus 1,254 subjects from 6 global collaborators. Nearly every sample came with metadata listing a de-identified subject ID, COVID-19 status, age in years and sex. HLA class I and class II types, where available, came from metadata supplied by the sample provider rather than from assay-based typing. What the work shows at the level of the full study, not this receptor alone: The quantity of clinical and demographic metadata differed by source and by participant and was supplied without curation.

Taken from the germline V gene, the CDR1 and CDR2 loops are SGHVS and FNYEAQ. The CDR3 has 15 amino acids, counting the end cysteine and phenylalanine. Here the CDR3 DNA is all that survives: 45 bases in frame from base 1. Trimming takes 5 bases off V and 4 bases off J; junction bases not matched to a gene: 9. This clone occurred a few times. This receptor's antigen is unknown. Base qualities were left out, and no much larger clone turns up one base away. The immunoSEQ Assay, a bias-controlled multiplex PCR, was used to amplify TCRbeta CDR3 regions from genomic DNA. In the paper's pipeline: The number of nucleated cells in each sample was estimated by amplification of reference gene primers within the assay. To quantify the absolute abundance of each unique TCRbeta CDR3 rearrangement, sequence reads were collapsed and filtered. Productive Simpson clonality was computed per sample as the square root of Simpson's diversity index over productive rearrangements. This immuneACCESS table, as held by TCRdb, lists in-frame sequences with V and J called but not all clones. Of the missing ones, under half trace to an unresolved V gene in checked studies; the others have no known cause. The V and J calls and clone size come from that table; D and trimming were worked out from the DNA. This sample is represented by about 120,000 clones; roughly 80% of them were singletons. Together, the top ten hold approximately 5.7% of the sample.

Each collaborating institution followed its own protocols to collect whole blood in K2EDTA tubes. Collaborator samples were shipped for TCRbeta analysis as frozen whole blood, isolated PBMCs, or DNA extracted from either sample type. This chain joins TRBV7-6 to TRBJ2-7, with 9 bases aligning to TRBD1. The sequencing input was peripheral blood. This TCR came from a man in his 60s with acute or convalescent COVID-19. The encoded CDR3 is CASSAVTGGEYEQYF. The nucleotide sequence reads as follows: TGTGCCAGCAGCGCGGTAACAGGGGGCGAATACGAGCAGTACTTC.